The rows below give T cell receptor beta chains drawn from one sample of a study of blood T cell repertoires in COVID-19. This table comes from immunoSEQ multiplex PCR, and its TCRdb copy is limited to in-frame clones, with some not included. The table has about 130,000 clones, more than 75% seen once; the top ten hold more than 2%. Specimen: peripheral blood. The receptors were sampled from a man in his sixties or seventies with active COVID-19. Each CDR3 is given with its conserved first and last residue.

v_gene	len	j_gene	CDR3aa
TRBV27	13	TRBJ1-1	CASTDRNTAEAFF
TRBV24-1	13	TRBJ1-2	CATSDSQGRGYTF
TRBV30	12	TRBJ1-2	CAWSKERYGYTF
TRBV24-1	16	TRBJ2-1	CATSDPTSGRGDEQFF
TRBV5-5	15	TRBJ2-3	CASSLDEGRTDTQYF
TRBV18	12	TRBJ1-5	CASSGGGQPQHF
TRBV20-1	14	TRBJ1-5	CSASRQGDNQPQHF
TRBV5-1	17	TRBJ2-2	CASKPGLAGGITGELFF
TRBV21-1	16	TRBJ2-1	CASDKTSDSSYNEQFF
TRBV6-5	13	TRBJ1-1	CASNPVVNTEAFF
TRBV4-1	12	TRBJ2-2	CASSPQGRELFF
TRBV5-5	14	TRBJ2-1	CASSLGAGVFEQFF
TRBV4-1	17	TRBJ1-2	CASSQDAFMGSGYGYTF
TRBV2	13	TRBJ2-7	CASSGTPGGEQYF
TRBV2	12	TRBJ2-7	CASSESVSEQYF
TRBV7-9	16	TRBJ1-6	CASSSGQSSYNSPLHF
TRBV6-5	14	TRBJ2-7	CASRGQGRSYEQYF